The 30 T cell receptor beta chains in this list originate from one sample, sequenced in a study of identical twins (dated by TCRdb to the mid-2010s). Receptor libraries were prepared by 5' RACE. Sequenced on an Illumina HiSeq 2000. Using fastp trimming at Q25 and MiXCR clonotype assembly, TCRdb reanalyzed the public sequencing data and kept in-frame beta chains. Every entry covers one CDR3 protein and lists the most common genes and DNA from its rows. In all, the sample holds a few hundred thousand distinct CDR3 sequences, and roughly 9.9% of those were seen once. 2.5% to 3.5% of the sample is in the top ten clones. The data also belong to a second study, concerning yellow fever vaccine responses in identical twins.

Sequenced input: PBMCs. These receptors all come from a woman between 18 and 29 years old in good health.

This clonotype was observed a handful of times. The rearrangement links TRBV4-2 to TRBJ2-1, with 13 bases fitting TRBD2. The germline V gene encodes CDR1 LGHNA and CDR2 YNFKEQ. V shed 2 bases and J 5 bases; nucleotides not matched to a gene: 3. The CDR3 has 16 amino acids. The CDR3 region is CASSQTGTSGNNEQFF. CDR3 DNA sequence: TGTGCCAGCAGCCAAACCGGGACTAGCGGGAACAATGAGCAGTTCTTC.

This clonotype has a count of ten or more. The gene calls are TRBV12-3 or TRBV12-4 and TRBJ1-4, with 9 positions matching TRBD1. V was pared by 5 bases and J by 3 bases, with 7 bases of the junction left unmatched. The CDR3 is 16 residues long. This chain's CDR3 is CASSPGQGRSNEKLFF. The CDR3, as DNA: TGTGCCAGCAGTCCCGGACAGGGGAGGTCTAATGAAAAACTGTTTTTT.

This clonotype was counted many times. V is TRBV29-1 and J is TRBJ2-7, with D possibly being TRBD2 (5 bases). The germline CDR1 and CDR2 sequences are SQVTM and ANQGSEA. V was pared by 4 bases and J by 0 bases, with 10 bases between. The CDR3 loop spans 13 amino acids. The CDR3 loop is CSVGGSHSYEQYF. In DNA, the CDR3 is TGCAGCGTTGGTGGGAGCCACTCCTACGAGCAGTACTTC.

The chain carries TRBV19 and TRBJ2-1; no firm D call. V lost 6 bases and J lost 4, with 16 bases in between. Germline loops: CDR1 LNHDA, CDR2 SQIVND (reference sequence). CDR3 size: 15 residues. As DNA, the CDR3 is TGTGCCAGTAGCCTACAGCAGTCCAAATACAATGAGCAGTTCTTC. Protein: CASSLQQSKYNEQFF.

This clonotype showed up many times. The V gene is TRBV12-3 or TRBV12-4, the J gene TRBJ1-5; D remains unclear. The CDR3 consists of 12 residues. Trimming removed 6 bases at V and 5 bases at J, with 8 bases between. The CDR3 DNA reads TGTGCCAGCAGCCCTAGGGATCAGCCCCAGCATTTT. Translating it yields CASSPRDQPQHF.

This clonotype appeared a few times. The chain employs TRBV29-1 and TRBJ1-2; D call uncertain. This CDR3 contains 13 residues. Germline values: CDR1 SQVTM, CDR2 ANQGSEA. Trimming stripped 4 bases from V and 8 bases from J, with 17 bases between. CDR3 coding DNA: TGCAGCGTTGGGAAGACTAACAAGGCAGGCTACACCTTC. Translating gives CSVGKTNKAGYTF.

This clonotype was recorded many times. CDR3 residues: CATSDERTGTGTGELFF. CDR3 bases: TGTGCCACCAGTGACGAACGAACCGGGACAGGCACCGGGGAGCTGTTTTTT. This rearrangement joins TRBV24-1 to TRBJ2-2, with 8 nucleotides matching TRBD1. Germline trimming cut 4 bases from V and 4 bases from J; bases unmatched to any gene: 10. CDR3 size: 17 residues. CDR1 is KGHDR, CDR2 SFDVKD, per germline.

In its sample, this clonotype was seen a few times. The chain recombines TRBV20-1 with TRBJ2-2, with 7 bases fitting TRBD1. The CDR3 totals 16 residues. CDR1 and CDR2 (germline): DFQATT, SNEGSKA (reference sequence). V gave up 2 bases and J gave up 4 bases; unmatched junction bases: 10. CDR3 sequence reads: CSARKAGTEVTGELFF. As DNA, the CDR3 is TGCAGTGCTAGAAAAGCCGGGACAGAGGTCACCGGGGAGCTGTTTTTT.

This clonotype was observed a handful of times. The CDR3 nucleotides are TGTGCCACCAGCAGGTCCAAAGGGACCGGGGAGCTGTTTTTT. Translation: CATSRSKGTGELFF. This chain joins TRBV15 and TRBJ2-2; D is ambiguous. The CDR3 spans 14 residues. V was cut by 3 bases and J by 5 bases, with 10 bases left in between. Germline CDR1 is LNHNV and CDR2 is YYDKDF (reference sequence).

This clonotype was recorded many times. V usage is TRBV3-1 and J usage is TRBJ2-3, with 10 bases lining up with TRBD2. Germline loops: CDR1 LGHDT, CDR2 YNNKEL (reference sequence). The CDR3 length is 12 residues. The V segment lost 4 bases and the J segment 12 bases; nucleotides outside the gene matches: 4. CDR3 region: CASSPSGGTQYF. DNA for the CDR3: TGTGCCAGCAGCCCTAGCGGGGGTACACAGTATTTT.

This clonotype was found many times. The rearrangement joins TRBV4-2 to TRBJ2-2; D perhaps matches TRBD1 (6 bases). Germline CDR1 is LGHNA and CDR2 is YNFKEQ. The CDR3 has 15 residues. V lost 0 bases, J lost 9 bases, and 14 bases lay in between. The CDR3 DNA is TGTGCCAGCAGCCAAGACAGGGGCGAGCGAAGGGAGCTGTTTTTT. Translating it yields CASSQDRGERRELFF.

The chain has TRBV5-6 and TRBJ2-1; 10 bases are a match to TRBD2. CDR1 and CDR2 (germline): SGHDT, YYEEEE. This CDR3 is 15 amino acids long. The junction had 5 bases not matched to a gene; V was cut back by 1 base and J by 7 bases. CDR3 region: CASSLNPSGSNEQFF. In DNA, the CDR3 is TGTGCCAGCAGCTTGAACCCTAGCGGGAGTAATGAGCAGTTCTTC.

V and J are TRBV2 and TRBJ2-5, with TRBD1 identical over 7 bases. The J segment lost 2 bases and the V segment lost 7 bases, leaving 4 bases of the junction unmatched. The CDR3 is 13 residues long. CDR1 is SNHLY and CDR2 is FYNNEI in the germline V gene. The CDR3 DNA is TGTGCCAGCACCGGGACAGCTCAAGAGACCCAGTACTTC. It codes for CASTGTAQETQYF.

This clonotype was detected only a few times. This rearrangement joins TRBV28 to TRBJ2-1, with 9 positions matching TRBD1. The CDR3 contains 21 residues. The J segment lost 6 bases and the V segment lost 1 base, leaving 22 bases of the junction unmatched. Per the germline V gene, CDR1 is MDHEN and CDR2 is SYDVKM. DNA for the CDR3: TGTGCCAGCAGTTTATCCCCCCTTCGCCGGGACAGGGTCCATTCTGGCAATGAGCAGTTCTTC. It yields the protein CASSLSPLRRDRVHSGNEQFF.

The chain recombines TRBV7-9 with TRBJ2-1; D call uncertain. Germline CDR1 reads SEHNR; CDR2 reads FQNEAQ (reference sequence). The length of the CDR3 is 16 residues. The V end was cut by 2 bases, the J end by 0 bases, with 11 bases between. The CDR3 region is CASSLSGSSSYNEQFF. Here the CDR3 DNA reads TGTGCCAGCAGCTTAAGTGGGTCGAGCTCCTACAATGAGCAGTTCTTC.

The chain links TRBV5-1 to TRBJ2-7; D is undetermined. Trimming stripped 3 bases from V and 2 bases from J, with 6 bases between. The V gene's germline CDR1 is SGHRS and CDR2 YFSETQ. This CDR3 comprises 12 residues. CDR3 DNA sequence: TGCGCCAGCAGCTCCCTTACCTACGAGCAGTACTTC. This encodes CASSSLTYEQYF.

V and J are TRBV4-1 and TRBJ2-1; no reliable D call. The length of the CDR3 is 15 residues. The germline gives CDR1 MGHRA, CDR2 YSYEKL. V gave up 0 bases and J gave up 6 bases, with 12 bases separating them. The CDR3 DNA is TGCGCCAGCAGCCAAGATGGTCGGGCTAGCAATGAGCAGTTCTTC. This translates into CASSQDGRASNEQFF.

The chain combines TRBV4-1 with TRBJ2-2; tentative D call: TRBD1 (5 bases). Germline assignment: CDR1 MGHRA and CDR2 YSYEKL. Trimming took off 0 bases at V and 3 bases at J, with 14 bases between the two ends. The CDR3 has 17 amino acids. In nucleotides, the CDR3 is TGCGCCAGCAGCCAAGAAGGACCGACAGCCTACACCGGGGAGCTGTTTTTT. Its protein product is CASSQEGPTAYTGELFF.

This clonotype came up many times. The chain combines TRBV10-3 with TRBJ2-1; 7 bases line up with TRBD2. This CDR3 has 15 amino acids. CDR1 is ENHRY, CDR2 SYGVKD, per germline. V was clipped by 6 bases and J by 2 bases; unmatched bases: 7. CDR3 DNA: TGTGCCATCAGGGAGCTAGCGGAGCCCTACAATGAGCAGTTCTTC. This codes for CAIRELAEPYNEQFF.

This clonotype was counted a few times. The V call is TRBV5-1, the J call TRBJ2-2; no clear D. CDR1 and CDR2 from the germline V gene are SGHRS and YFSETQ. The length of the CDR3 is 15 residues. The V end was cut by 8 bases, the J end by 4 bases, with 18 bases between. The CDR3 is CASNPAQARTGELFF. CDR3 coding DNA: TGCGCCAGTAACCCCGCTCAGGCGCGCACCGGGGAGCTGTTTTTT.

The chain joins TRBV7-6 to TRBJ2-1; D is unclear. Per germline, CDR1 SGHVS and CDR2 FNYEAQ. The CDR3 has 16 residues. Trimming cost V 5 bases and J 0 bases, with 14 bases left between them. This chain's CDR3 is CASSLDAGPSYNEQFF. The CDR3 DNA sequence: TGTGCCAGCAGCCTCGACGCCGGGCCCTCCTACAATGAGCAGTTCTTC.

The sample holds a few counts of this clonotype. The rearrangement joins TRBV12-3 or TRBV12-4 to TRBJ2-1; 11 bases line up with TRBD1. The CDR3 is 16 residues long. Trimming at V came to 5 bases and at J to 10 bases, leaving 13 bases not matched to a gene. The CDR3 region is CASSVRGQGAITEQFF. As DNA, the CDR3 is TGTGCCAGCAGTGTGCGAGGACAGGGGGCCATCACGGAGCAGTTCTTC.

This clonotype turned up a few times. The chain uses TRBV10-1 and TRBJ2-1; the match to TRBD2 covers 7 bases. Germline loops: CDR1 WNHNN, CDR2 SYGVQD (reference sequence). Unmatched junction bases numbered 5, after V lost 7 bases and J lost 8 bases. The CDR3 loop spans 12 amino acids. This CDR3 reads CASKTSTYEQFF. In DNA, the CDR3 is TGCGCCAGCAAGACTAGCACCTATGAGCAGTTCTTC.

This sequence joins TRBV20-1 and TRBJ2-2; perhaps TRBD1 as D (6 bases). Germline V gives CDR1 DFQATT, CDR2 SNEGSKA (reference sequence). The CDR3 covers 13 residues. The germline V and J ends were trimmed by 3 bases and 6 bases, with 11 bases remaining between them. CDR3 region: CSARKQGPGELFF. In DNA, the CDR3 is TGCAGTGCTAGGAAACAGGGCCCCGGGGAGCTGTTTTTT.

The V and J genes are TRBV6-1 and TRBJ2-7, with 8 positions matching TRBD1. This CDR3 has 14 residues. Germline loops: CDR1 MNHNS, CDR2 SASEGT. V was pared by 6 bases and J by 6 bases, with 10 bases of the junction left unmatched. The CDR3 nucleotides are TGTGCCAGCAGCAAATTAGGACAGGGAGGCGAGCAGTACTTC. Its translation is CASSKLGQGGEQYF.

This clonotype was seen only a few times. The V gene is TRBV3-1, the J gene TRBJ2-1, with 9 bases identical to TRBD2. CDR1 is LGHDT, CDR2 YNNKEL, per germline (reference sequence). This CDR3 contains 14 residues. V lost 2 bases to trimming and J lost 7 bases; unmatched junction nucleotides: 3. For the CDR3, the DNA is TGTGCCAGCAGCCAACTAGCGGGGTGGAATGAGCAGTTCTTC. Residues: CASSQLAGWNEQFF.

Remarks on this clonotype: A clone one base away is much larger, so this may be a read error. The V call is TRBV7-6, the J call TRBJ2-1, with 7 bases that match TRBD2. The CDR3 sequence is 17 residues long. CDR1 and CDR2 from the germline V gene are SGHVS and FNYEAQ. V shed 3 bases, J shed 2 bases, and the junction held 10 bases outside the gene matches. The CDR3 DNA reads as TGTGCCAGCAGCTTGCTAGCGGTAGGGGTTGCCTACAATGAGCAGTTCTTC. Translation: CASSLLAVGVAYNEQFF.

This clonotype was picked up many times. The chain employs TRBV10-3 and TRBJ2-1, with 14 bases aligning to TRBD2. CDR1 ENHRY and CDR2 SYGVKD come from the germline V gene. V was clipped by 5 bases and J by 2 bases; unmatched bases: 2. The CDR3 loop spans 16 amino acids. The CDR3 bases are TGTGCCATCAGTCGGGGACTAGCGGGGGCCTACAATGAGCAGTTCTTC. Residues: CAISRGLAGAYNEQFF.

The sample holds a few counts of this clonotype. This chain connects TRBV5-1 to TRBJ2-7, with 12 bases that match TRBD2. Germline V CDR1 and CDR2: SGHRS, YFSETQ. J was trimmed by 4 bases and V by 5 bases; bases with no gene match: 7. The CDR3 totals 15 residues. The CDR3 loop reads CASRITGTSGYEQYF. DNA for the CDR3: TGCGCCAGCAGGATCACCGGGACTAGCGGGTACGAGCAGTACTTC.

This clonotype was observed a few times. The chain uses TRBV20-1 and TRBJ2-1; 8 bases match TRBD2. The V gene's germline CDR1 is DFQATT and CDR2 SNEGSKA (reference sequence). V shed 1 base, J shed 2 bases, and the junction held 7 bases outside the gene matches. The CDR3 loop spans 16 amino acids. The CDR3 DNA is TGCAGTGCTAGAGCTTATACTAGCGGAGCCTACAATGAGCAGTTCTTC. Amino acid sequence: CSARAYTSGAYNEQFF.